This is a list of T cell receptor beta chains from one sample in a study of CD8 T cells in Susac syndrome. TCRdb processed the immunoSEQ multiplex PCR reads anew with MiXCR; each CDR3 protein has one entry. This repertoire shows 350,000 to 550,000 distinct CDR3 sequences, more than 80% found once; its top ten account for about 0.12%. The sample was CD8+ T cells from PBMCs. Receptors were obtained from a human donor with multiple sclerosis. Each CDR3 is given with its conserved first and last residue. Fields, in order: J gene, clone size, V gene, CDR3 length, D gene, CDR3 protein, CDR3 DNA. The D gene is left open where the match is weak. Clone sizes are given selectively: once, few, many, or a class where the clone is expanded.

TRBJ2-5,NA,TRBV7-9,10,NA,CASSPEAQYF,TGTGCCAGCAGCCCCGAGGCCCAGTACTTC
TRBJ1-1,NA,TRBV23-1,15,TRBD1,CASSQKRGLNTEAFF,TGCGCCAGCAGTCAAAAAAGGGGGCTTAACACTGAAGCTTTCTTT
TRBJ2-7,NA,TRBV5-6,14,TRBD1,CASRVGTGAYEQYF,TGTGCCAGCAGGGTCGGGACAGGAGCCTACGAGCAGTACTTC
TRBJ2-7,NA,TRBV7-8,17,NA,CASSLGGRDNFYYEQYF,TGTGCCAGCAGCTTAGGGGGCAGGGACAATTTCTACTACGAGCAGTACTTC
TRBJ2-7,NA,TRBV20-1,12,NA,CSARIDRDEQYF,TGCAGTGCTAGGATCGATAGGGACGAGCAGTACTTC
TRBJ2-3,NA,TRBV18,16,TRBD2,CASSDPGLALTDTQYF,TGTGCCAGCTCAGATCCGGGACTAGCGCTAACAGATACGCAGTATTTT
TRBJ2-7,NA,TRBV6-5,15,TRBD1,CASTQRGTGGYEQYF,TGTGCCAGCACACAAAGAGGGACAGGGGGCTACGAGCAGTACTTC
TRBJ2-1,NA,TRBV27,13,NA,CASSLSPNNEQFF,TGTGCCAGCAGTTTATCCCCCAACAATGAGCAGTTCTTC
TRBJ2-1,once,TRBV12-3/TRBV12-4,14,TRBD2,CASSSGGDLNEQFF,TGTGCCAGCAGCTCGGGGGGGGACCTCAATGAGCAGTTCTTC
TRBJ1-5,NA,TRBV28,11,NA,CASSLVEPQHF,TGTGCCAGCAGTTTGGTGGAGCCCCAGCATTTT
TRBJ2-7,NA,TRBV25-1,15,NA,CASEGPRLDSYEQYF,TGTGCCAGCGAGGGACCGAGGCTGGACTCCTACGAGCAGTACTTC
TRBJ2-5,NA,TRBV9,15,TRBD2,CASSFGTSGRETQYF,TGTGCCAGCAGCTTTGGGACTAGCGGGAGAGAGACCCAGTACTTC
TRBJ2-7,NA,TRBV5-6,16,TRBD2,CASREGLAESSYEQYF,TGTGCCAGCAGGGAAGGACTAGCCGAGAGCTCCTACGAGCAGTACTTC
TRBJ2-7,NA,TRBV4-2,14,TRBD2,CASSQGGGSDEQYF,TGTGCCAGCAGCCAAGGCGGGGGGTCTGACGAGCAGTACTTC
TRBJ2-2,NA,TRBV9,16,NA,CASSVIDREVTGELFF,TGTGCCAGCAGCGTAATAGACAGGGAGGTCACCGGGGAGCTGTTTTTT
TRBJ2-1,NA,TRBV19,14,TRBD2,CASSIAGGLNEQFF,TGTGCCAGTAGTATAGCGGGAGGGCTGAATGAGCAGTTCTTC
TRBJ2-1,NA,TRBV29-1,10,NA,CSVMINEQFF,TGCAGCGTTATGATCAATGAGCAGTTCTTC
TRBJ2-1,NA,TRBV28,17,TRBD2,CASSTLAGQSSYNEQFF,TGTGCCAGCAGTACTCTAGCGGGACAGAGCTCCTACAATGAGCAGTTCTTC
TRBJ2-7,NA,TRBV27,13,NA,CASKSGDTYEQYF,TGTGCCAGCAAATCAGGGGACACCTACGAGCAGTACTTC
TRBJ1-1,NA,TRBV20-1,14,NA,CSARDGREDTEAFF,TGCAGTGCTAGAGATGGGAGGGAAGATACTGAAGCTTTCTTT
TRBJ2-7,NA,TRBV27,19,TRBD1,CASSSEPLDRFYHLGEQYF,TGTGCCAGCAGTTCTGAACCCTTGGACAGGTTCTACCACCTGGGCGAGCAGTACTTC
TRBJ2-3,NA,TRBV2,13,TRBD1,CASSQFEDRGRYF,TGTGCCAGCAGTCAATTCGAGGACAGGGGACGGTATTTT
TRBJ2-3,NA,TRBV5-6,16,NA,CASSLGTGVATDTQCF,TGTGCCAGCAGCCTAGGAACCGGGGTGGCCACAGATACGCAGTGTTTT
TRBJ2-7,few,TRBV7-9,12,NA,CASSLSWDEQYF,TGTGCCAGCAGCTTATCTTGGGACGAGCAGTACTTC
TRBJ2-7,NA,TRBV5-6,14,NA,CASSLAGHPYEQYF,TGTGCCAGCAGCTTGGCAGGGCACCCCTACGAGCAGTACTTC
TRBJ2-7,NA,TRBV27,14,NA,CASSPARGKYEQYF,TGTGCCAGCAGTCCCGCTAGGGGGAAATACGAGCAGTACTTC
TRBJ2-7,NA,TRBV27,14,TRBD2,CASSAGGSSYEQYF,TGTGCCAGCAGCGCGGGAGGGAGCTCCTACGAGCAGTACTTC
TRBJ2-7,once,TRBV20-1,13,TRBD1,CSAGTGDSYEQHF,TGCAGTGCCGGGACAGGGGATTCCTACGAGCAGCACTTC
TRBJ2-1,NA,TRBV29-1,16,NA,CSVEEVSGWNYNEQFF,TGCAGCGTTGAAGAGGTGAGCGGGTGGAACTACAATGAGCAGTTCTTC
TRBJ2-7,NA,TRBV5-5,13,NA,CASSLTGAPEQYF,TGTGCCAGCAGCTTGACGGGGGCACCCGAGCAGTACTTC
TRBJ1-1,NA,TRBV5-4,14,NA,CASSFGRMNTEAFF,TGTGCCAGCAGCTTCGGGAGGATGAACACTGAAGCTTTCTTT
TRBJ1-1,NA,TRBV27,16,NA,CASSLFGGPKNTEAFF,TGTGCCAGCAGTTTATTCGGAGGGCCAAAGAACACTGAAGCTTTCTTT
TRBJ2-2,NA,TRBV2,18,TRBD1,CASSDTDRGIMNTGELFF,TGTGCCAGCAGTGATACGGACAGGGGAATAATGAACACCGGGGAGCTGTTTTTT
TRBJ1-5,NA,TRBV7-2,16,TRBD1,CASSLWTGISNQPQHF,TGTGCCAGCAGCCTATGGACAGGAATTAGCAATCAGCCCCAGCATTTT
TRBJ1-5,NA,TRBV4-1,15,NA,CASSQAGLEGEPQHF,TGCGCCAGCAGCCAAGCGGGACTAGAGGGGGAGCCCCAGCATTTT
TRBJ1-4,NA,TRBV19,15,NA,CASCRGFRDGEKLFF,TGTGCCAGTTGCAGAGGCTTCCGGGATGGAGAAAAACTGTTTTTT
TRBJ2-1,NA,TRBV7-9,14,NA,CASSPLASYNEQFF,TGTGCCAGCAGCCCCTTGGCGTCCTACAATGAGCAGTTCTTC
TRBJ2-1,once,TRBV2,11,NA,CAQSDGRAPFF,TGTGCCCAGAGTGATGGCAGGGCTCCGTTCTTC
TRBJ2-3,NA,TRBV7-3,16,NA,CASSLAVTQLTDTQYF,TGTGCCAGCAGCTTAGCGGTGACCCAACTCACAGATACGCAGTATTTT
TRBJ2-2,few,TRBV5-4,16,TRBD1,CASSLETGPNTGELFF,TGTGCCAGCAGCTTGGAGACAGGGCCGAACACCGGGGAGCTGTTTTTT
TRBJ2-3,NA,TRBV6-1,15,TRBD1,CASSDWTGDVDTQYF,TGTGCCAGCAGTGACTGGACAGGGGACGTAGATACGCAGTATTTT
TRBJ1-4,NA,TRBV28,13,TRBD1,CASNRDRAEKLFF,TGTGCCAGCAACCGGGACAGGGCAGAAAAACTGTTTTTT
TRBJ2-3,NA,TRBV12-3/TRBV12-4,16,TRBD2,CASSPQPRDYTDTQYF,TGTGCCAGCAGCCCTCAGCCTAGGGACTACACAGATACGCAGTATTTT
TRBJ2-4,NA,TRBV13,15,NA,CASSLGTLAKNIQYF,TGTGCCAGCAGCCTAGGCACATTAGCCAAAAACATTCAGTACTTC
TRBJ1-1,NA,TRBV27,15,NA,CASSFQDRRNTEAFF,TGTGCCAGCAGTTTCCAGGACAGACGCAACACTGAAGCTTTCTTT
TRBJ1-2,NA,TRBV25-1,15,NA,CASSDWEGRDYGYTF,TGTGCCAGCAGTGACTGGGAGGGGAGAGACTATGGCTACACCTTC